A single TCR beta chain is shown here with its context. This sample is drawn from a study of STAT5B mutations in CD4+ large granular lymphocyte leukemia. At the level of the study: Among healthy donors, a particular HLA allele went with more CDR3 'QG' motifs.

Healthy controls were blood donor buffy coats. Germline V gene lookup returns CDR1 MGHDK and CDR2 SYGVNS. Between the trimmed V and J ends, which lost 0 bases and 6 bases, there was a span of 21 bases. The CDR3 covers 17 residues. Sequencing was at survey level. Authors' methods: Lowest detectable productive clonotype frequency was 2.59 x 10-5. Measured with immunoSEQ multiplex PCR; TCRdb has only the in-frame clones, and not every one. V and J calls and clone size come straight from that table; D and trimming were deduced from the DNA. This repertoire shows fewer than 40,000 clones, over 65% found once; its top ten account for approximately 6.4%.

The source material was CD4+ T cells from blood buffy coats. This chain joins TRBV25-1 and TRBJ2-7; D could derive from TRBD1 or TRBD2 (5 bases each). The TCR was taken from a human donor in good health. The CDR3 reads CASSEYFPVGPKGEQYF. In nucleotides, the CDR3 is TGTGCCAGCAGTGAATATTTCCCGGTGGGACCCAAGGGCGAGCAGTACTTC.